This T cell receptor (beta chain) originates from a study of patients and donors after allogeneic stem cell transplantation (dated by TCRdb to between 2020 and 2021). From the germline V gene (reference sequence), CDR1 is DFQATT and CDR2 is SNEGSKA. Spanning cysteine to phenylalanine, the CDR3 consists of 15 amino acids. The DNA shown is the 45-base CDR3, in frame from base 1. Deletion took 6 bases off V and 0 bases off J, with a span of 12 bases between the germline ends. The table lists this clonotype with a few counts. The clone's antigen remains unknown. Per-nucleotide qualities are absent, and no much larger clonotype sits a single base away. The method was RT-PCR. The instrument was a NextSeq 550. TCRdb passed the public sequencing reads through fastp at Q25 and MiXCR, retaining productive beta sequences. Each record represents a unique CDR3 protein, reported with the most common genes and DNA among its rows. This sample comprises 900,000 to 1,000,000 distinct CDR3 sequences, about a sixth of them detected only once. Around 6% of the sample goes to the ten largest clones.

This receptor was identified in a human donor who was either an allogeneic HSCT recipient or a stem cell or donor lymphocyte infusion donor (not recorded which). It is not recorded whose cells these are; they may come from a transplant donor. In this chain, TRBV20-1 is recombined with TRBJ2-6, with the D segment possibly TRBD1 or TRBD2, each aligning over 5 bases. Sample: blood, either unsorted or a sorted T cell fraction (not recorded which). The CDR3 protein is CSATGPPSGANVLTF. The bases are TGCAGTGCAACGGGACCACCCTCTGGGGCCAACGTCCTGACTTTC.